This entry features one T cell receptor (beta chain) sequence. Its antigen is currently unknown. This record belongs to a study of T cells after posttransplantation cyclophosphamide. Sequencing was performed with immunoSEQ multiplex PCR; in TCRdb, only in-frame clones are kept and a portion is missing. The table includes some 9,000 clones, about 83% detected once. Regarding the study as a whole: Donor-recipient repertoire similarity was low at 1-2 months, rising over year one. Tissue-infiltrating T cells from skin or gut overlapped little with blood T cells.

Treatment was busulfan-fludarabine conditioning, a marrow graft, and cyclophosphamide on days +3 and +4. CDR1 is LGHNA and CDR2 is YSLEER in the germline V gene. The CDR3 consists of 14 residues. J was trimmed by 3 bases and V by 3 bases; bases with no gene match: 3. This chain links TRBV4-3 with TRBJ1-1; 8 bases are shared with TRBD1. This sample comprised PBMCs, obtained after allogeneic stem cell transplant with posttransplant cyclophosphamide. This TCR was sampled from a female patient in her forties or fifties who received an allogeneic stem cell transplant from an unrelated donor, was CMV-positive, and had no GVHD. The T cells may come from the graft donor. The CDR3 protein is CASSQQTGDTEAFF. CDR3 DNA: TGCGCCAGCAGCCAGCAGACAGGGGACACTGAAGCTTTCTTT.